Each of the 17 T cell receptor beta chains below was sequenced from the same sample in a study of T-cell reconstitution after alpha-beta-depleted transplantation in children. Molecular barcoding with unique molecular identifiers was used for the TCRbeta library. TCRdb independently ran MiXCR on the PCR reads; one entry per CDR3 protein. The data contain 450,000 to 550,000 distinct CDR3 sequences, 9.5% to 12% of them singletons. The source was PBMCs, mostly from graft donor cells, collected 180 days after TCRalphabeta/CD19-depleted stem cell transplant. These receptor sequences come from a female patient between 2 and 15 years old who had a stem cell transplant for aplastic anemia, so the T cells may come from the graft donor.

The chain is built from TRBV11-3 and TRBJ2-5, with 8 bases fitting TRBD2. The CDR3 spans 16 residues. Per germline, CDR1 SGHNT and CDR2 YENEEA. V lost 2 bases and J lost 5; bases outside the gene matches: 10. The CDR3 protein is CASSLSSGRRPETQYF. In DNA form, the CDR3 reads TGTGCCAGCAGCTTATCTAGCGGGCGCCGGCCGGAGACCCAGTACTTC.

In this sample, this clonotype turned up a few times. V and J are TRBV2 and TRBJ1-2; 9 nucleotides line up with TRBD1. With V trimmed by 6 bases and J by 3 bases, 5 bases remained unmatched. This CDR3 is 14 amino acids long. The germline CDR1 and CDR2 sequences are SNHLY and FYNNEI. This CDR3 reads CASRGTGYDYGYTF. In DNA form, the CDR3 reads TGTGCCAGCAGAGGGACAGGGTACGACTATGGCTACACCTTC.

The sample holds many counts of this clonotype. The chain links TRBV6-5 to TRBJ1-4; 7 bases align to TRBD1. Germline trimming cut 1 base from V and 4 bases from J; bases unmatched to any gene: 3. CDR1 MNHEY and CDR2 SVGAGI come from the germline V gene. The CDR3 runs to 15 residues. This CDR3 is CASSYYGQVNEKLFF. DNA for the CDR3: TGTGCCAGCAGTTACTACGGACAGGTTAATGAAAAACTGTTTTTT.

This clonotype was picked up a small number of times. The chain joins TRBV15 to TRBJ2-4; TRBD2 is a possible D gene (5 bases). CDR1 and CDR2 from the germline V gene are LNHNV and YYDKDF (reference sequence). Trimming stripped 3 bases from V and 3 bases from J, with 9 bases between. The CDR3 spans 14 residues. CDR3 amino acids: CATSSWGVKNIQYF. The CDR3 DNA follows: TGTGCCACCAGCAGCTGGGGAGTCAAAAACATTCAGTACTTC.

This clonotype turned up a few times. The rearrangement joins TRBV18 to TRBJ2-2; TRBD1 matches at 7 bases. Germline assignment: CDR1 KGHSH and CDR2 LQKENI. The CDR3 consists of 17 residues. The V gene end was trimmed by 5 bases and the J gene end by 7 bases; junction bases not matched to a gene: 16. CDR3 in DNA: TGTGCCAGCTCAACTGACAGGGTCGGGCGAATCGGCGGGGAGCTGTTTTTT. Protein product: CASSTDRVGRIGGELFF. Filled out from reference TRBV18 and TRBJ2-2, the complete variable domain reads NAGVMQNPRHLVRRRGQEARLRCSPMKGHSHVYWYRQLPEEGLKFMVYLQKENIIDESGMPKERFSAEFPKEGPSILRIQQVVRGDSAAYFCASSTDRVGRIGGELFFGEGSRLTVL.

The chain carries TRBV18 and TRBJ2-5; unclear D gene. Germline V gives CDR1 KGHSH, CDR2 LQKENI. V lost 1 base, J lost 0 bases, and 6 bases lay in between. The CDR3 is made up of 14 amino acids. This CDR3 reads CASSPLTYQETQYF. The CDR3 DNA reads as TGTGCCAGCTCACCACTAACGTACCAAGAGACCCAGTACTTC. Variable domain in full (rest from reference TRBV18 and TRBJ2-5): NAGVMQNPRHLVRRRGQEARLRCSPMKGHSHVYWYRQLPEEGLKFMVYLQKENIIDESGMPKERFSAEFPKEGPSILRIQQVVRGDSAAYFCASSPLTYQETQYFGPGTRLLVL.

This clonotype was seen ten or more times. The gene calls are TRBV28 and TRBJ2-1, with 9 bases matching TRBD2. The germline gives CDR1 MDHEN, CDR2 SYDVKM. This CDR3 has 16 amino acids. Trimming at V came to 4 bases and at J to 4 bases, leaving 8 bases not matched to a gene. CDR3 protein: CASSSPLAGLYNEQFF. The DNA for the CDR3 is TGTGCCAGCAGTTCCCCCCTAGCGGGGCTTTACAATGAGCAGTTCTTC.

There are a few counts of this clonotype. V usage is TRBV29-1 and J usage is TRBJ2-7, with 10 positions matching TRBD2. The J segment lost 6 bases and the V segment lost 6 bases, leaving 11 bases of the junction unmatched. The CDR3 contains 14 residues. Germline CDR1 and CDR2: SQVTM and ANQGSEA. The CDR3 DNA reads TGCAGCGTGGGGACTAGCGTTCCTGCTGGCGAGCAGTACTTC. This sequence encodes CSVGTSVPAGEQYF.

The rearrangement uses TRBV29-1 and TRBJ1-3; TRBD1 is a possible D gene (5 bases). Germline V gene sequence: CDR1 SQVTM, CDR2 ANQGSEA. CDR3 size: 15 residues. V was clipped by 3 bases and J by 0 bases, with 12 bases between them. The CDR3 region is CSVDDTGTSGNTIYF. CDR3 sequence (DNA): TGCAGCGTTGATGACACCGGGACCTCTGGAAACACCATATATTTT.

The V call is TRBV18, the J call TRBJ2-5; a possible D gene is TRBD2 (6 bases). The length of the CDR3 is 14 residues. V lost 4 bases and J lost 3, with 12 bases in between. Germline CDR1 KGHSH, CDR2 LQKENI. The CDR3 bases are TGTGCCAGCTCACTGCGGGACCAAGAAGAGACCCAGTACTTC. Amino acid sequence: CASSLRDQEETQYF.

This clonotype appeared a few times. CDR3: CASTTRGDRGNYGYTF. CDR3 coding DNA: TGTGCCAGCACTACCCGGGGGGACAGGGGGAACTATGGCTACACCTTC. V gene TRBV9 combines with J gene TRBJ1-2; 11 nucleotides match TRBD1. Germline-derived CDR1 and CDR2 are SGDLS and YYNGEE. Trimming at V came to 6 bases and at J to 2 bases, leaving 9 bases not matched to a gene. The CDR3 runs 16 residues.

Many counts were recorded for this clonotype. The chain combines TRBV28 with TRBJ1-5, with a tentative D call TRBD1 (6 bases). CDR3 length equals 16 residues. CDR1 is MDHEN, CDR2 SYDVKM, per germline. The V end lost 1 base, the J end lost 1 base, and 11 bases lay between the germline ends. The CDR3 sequence: CASSLSQGLSNQPQHF. The DNA of the CDR3 is TGTGCCAGCAGTTTATCCCAGGGGTTAAGCAATCAGCCCCAGCATTTT.

This clonotype was counted between two and nine times. The rearrangement links TRBV5-6 to TRBJ1-5; 9 positions match TRBD1. CDR1 is SGHDT, CDR2 YYEEEE, per germline. Trimming at V came to 0 bases and at J to 3 bases, leaving 4 bases not matched to a gene. This CDR3 is built from 16 residues. As DNA, the CDR3 is TGTGCCAGCAGCTTGGGGGGGACAGGGTTCAATCAGCCCCAGCATTTT. Residues: CASSLGGTGFNQPQHF.

This clonotype appeared many times. The CDR3 sequence is CASSGTATDTQYF. CDR3 nucleotides: TGTGCCTCCTCCGGGACAGCCACAGATACGCAGTATTTT. The chain couples TRBV10-3 to TRBJ2-3; 7 nucleotides match TRBD1. The CDR3 extends over 13 amino acids. V trimming: 11 bases; J trimming: 2 bases; junction bases outside the gene matches: 7. The germline V gene has CDR1 ENHRY and CDR2 SYGVKD.

This clonotype was picked up a small number of times. V gene TRBV12-3 or TRBV12-4 combines with J gene TRBJ2-4; TRBD1 matches at 8 bases. This CDR3 has 15 residues. J was trimmed by 7 bases and V by 2 bases; bases with no gene match: 7. CDR3 coding DNA: TGTGCCAGCAGTTTATTCCAGGGGGCGTTTAACATTCAGTACTTC. It specifies CASSLFQGAFNIQYF.

The V and J genes are TRBV7-3 and TRBJ2-3, with TRBD2 matching 10 bases. Germline lookup yields CDR1 SGHTA and CDR2 FQGTGA. The CDR3 covers 15 residues. With 5 bases clipped from V and 3 bases from J, the junction kept 5 bases outside the gene matches. The CDR3 DNA is TGTGCCAGCAGCGCTCATAGCGGGAGGACAGATACGCAGTATTTT. Amino acids: CASSAHSGRTDTQYF.

This clonotype was picked up a small number of times. The chain employs TRBV9 and TRBJ2-4, with 7 bases aligning to TRBD1. Losses at the gene ends were 3 bases for V and 0 bases for J; bases not matched to a gene: 6. CDR1 is SGDLS, CDR2 YYNGEE, per germline. The CDR3 is 16 residues long. In nucleotides, the CDR3 is TGTGCCAGCAGCGACGACAGGGAAATAGCCAAAAACATTCAGTACTTC. It encodes CASSDDREIAKNIQYF.